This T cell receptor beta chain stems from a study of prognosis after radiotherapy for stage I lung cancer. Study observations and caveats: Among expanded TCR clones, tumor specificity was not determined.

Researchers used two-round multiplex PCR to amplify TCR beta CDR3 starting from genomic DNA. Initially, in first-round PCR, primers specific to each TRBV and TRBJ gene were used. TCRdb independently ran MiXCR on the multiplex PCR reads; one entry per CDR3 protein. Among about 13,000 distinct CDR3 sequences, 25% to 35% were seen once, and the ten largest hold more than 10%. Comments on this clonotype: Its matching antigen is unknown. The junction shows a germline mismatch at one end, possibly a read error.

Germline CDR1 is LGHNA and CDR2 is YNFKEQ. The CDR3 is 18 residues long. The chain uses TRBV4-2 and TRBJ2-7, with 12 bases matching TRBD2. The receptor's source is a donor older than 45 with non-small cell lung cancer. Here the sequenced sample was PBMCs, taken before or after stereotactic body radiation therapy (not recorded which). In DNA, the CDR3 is TGTGCCATCAGCCGGCGTCGACTAGCGGGAGTTTACTCCTACGGGCAGTACTTC. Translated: CAISRRRLAGVYSYGQYF.